This TCR beta chain emerged from a study of siplizumab effects on memory and regulatory T cells. Germline V lookup: CDR1 ENHRY, CDR2 SYGVKD. The CDR3 is 17 amino acids. V was shortened by 10 bases and J by 8 bases, with 32 bases between the two germline ends. Libraries were prepared by immunoSEQ multiplex PCR; TCRdb keeps only in-frame clonotypes and omits some of them. The table includes some 100,000 clones, approximately 97% detected once. The chain employs TRBV10-3 and TRBJ1-2; possible D gene TRBD1, 5 bases. The source of this sequence is a human donor in good health. Sequenced: naive CD4+ T cells sorted from blood. DNA of the CDR3: TGTGCCACCAAAAAAACCATCGCCGGGACGCAGGAGGGAGGCTACACCTTC. Translation gives CATKKTIAGTQEGGYTF.